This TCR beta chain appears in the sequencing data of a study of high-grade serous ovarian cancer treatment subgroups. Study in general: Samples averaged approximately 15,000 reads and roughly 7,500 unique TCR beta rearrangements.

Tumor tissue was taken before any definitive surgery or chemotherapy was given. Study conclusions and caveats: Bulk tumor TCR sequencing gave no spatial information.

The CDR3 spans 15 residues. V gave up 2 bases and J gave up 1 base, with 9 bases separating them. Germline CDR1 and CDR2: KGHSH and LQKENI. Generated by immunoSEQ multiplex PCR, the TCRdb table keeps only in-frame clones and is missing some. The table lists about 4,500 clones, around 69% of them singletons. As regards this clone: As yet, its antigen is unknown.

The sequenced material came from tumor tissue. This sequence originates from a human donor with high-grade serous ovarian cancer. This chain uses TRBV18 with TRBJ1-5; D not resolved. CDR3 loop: CASSPSGPSNQPQHF. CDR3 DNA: TGTGCCAGCTCACCATCGGGCCCGAGCAATCAGCCCCAGCATTTT.